Following are 17 T cell receptor beta chains from one sample sequenced in a study of shared clonotypes between healthy human individuals. The repertoire was sequenced with immunoSEQ multiplex PCR; TCRdb's copy has only in-frame clones and lacks some. There are about 550,000 clones in the sample; just under 97% occur only once, and less than 0.13% lies in the top ten. Naivety among CD8 cells was defined by CD45RO negativity and positive CCR7 selection, thereby excluding terminally differentiated effector memory CD45RA+ cells. The sequenced material came from naive CD8+ T cells sorted from blood. The origin of the receptors is a woman aged 30 to 39 in good health.

This clone appeared a single time. The sample holds other DNA sequences that translate to the same CDR3. V and J are TRBV5-6 and TRBJ2-7; perhaps TRBD2 as D (6 bases). This CDR3 region has 11 residues. Germline CDR1 and CDR2: SGHDT and YYEEEE. Trimming pared 2 bases from V and 6 bases from J, leaving 6 bases between. CDR3 sequence: CASSLAGEQYF. CDR3 bases: TGTGCCAGCAGCTTAGCGGGCGAGCAGTACTTC.

The chain recombines TRBV21-1 with TRBJ2-7. TRBV21-1 is termed a pseudogene. There are 14 residues in the CDR3. CDR3 region: CASSKGGPSYEQYF. Here the CDR3 DNA reads TGTGCCAGCAGCAAAGGGGGACCGAGCTACGAGCAGTACTTC.

The chain joins TRBV7-9 to TRBJ1-4, with 7 bases lining up with TRBD1. Trimming removed 5 bases from V and 5 bases from J; junction bases left unmatched: 5. This CDR3 is 14 amino acids long. CDR1 is SEHNR and CDR2 is FQNEAQ in the germline V gene (reference sequence). CDR3 nucleotide sequence: TGTGCCAGCAGCACACGACAGGGAAATGAAAAACTGTTTTTT. This codes for CASSTRQGNEKLFF.

The chain is built from TRBV5-6 and TRBJ2-7; 10 positions match TRBD1. CDR1 and CDR2 from the germline V gene are SGHDT and YYEEEE. Trimming cost V 5 bases and J 3 bases; bases outside gene matches: 5. The CDR3 has 14 residues. The CDR3, as DNA: TGTGCCAGCAGTTCAGACAGGGGGCTCTACGAGCAGTACTTC. It specifies CASSSDRGLYEQYF.

The count of this clone is one. V usage is TRBV27 and J usage is TRBJ1-2, with D possibly being TRBD1 (5 bases). The germline CDR1 and CDR2 sequences are MNHEY and SMNVEV (reference sequence). Trimming shortened V by 0 bases and J by 8 bases, and 10 bases separated the two germline ends. The CDR3 runs to 13 residues. The CDR3 sequence: CASSLSPGWGYTF. As DNA, the CDR3 is TGTGCCAGCAGTTTATCCCCAGGGTGGGGCTACACCTTC.

This clone showed up just a few times. The rearrangement joins TRBV5-4 to TRBJ1-5; TRBD1 is a possible D gene (5 bases). The CDR3 has 13 amino acids. CDR1 SGHNT and CDR2 YYREEE come from the germline V gene (reference sequence). Trimming removed 4 bases at V and 6 bases at J, with 11 bases between. The CDR3 loop reads CASSVDKFQPQHF. The CDR3 coding sequence is TGTGCCAGCAGCGTGGACAAATTTCAGCCCCAGCATTTT.

The rearrangement uses TRBV19 and TRBJ2-7, with D hard to call. V shed 5 bases and J shed 3 bases, with 11 bases lying between them. This CDR3 has 13 residues. Germline loops: CDR1 LNHDA, CDR2 SQIVND (reference sequence). CDR3 in DNA: TGTGCCAGTAGTTATGGGGTCGGCTACGAGCAGTACTTC. Translating gives CASSYGVGYEQYF.

The chain uses TRBV4-2 and TRBJ2-1; 9 bases align to TRBD2. The germline V gene has CDR1 LGHNA and CDR2 YNFKEQ. This CDR3 has 15 residues. V shed 0 bases and J 9 bases; nucleotides not matched to a gene: 6. Here the CDR3 reads CASSQEREGLREQFF. The DNA for the CDR3 is TGTGCCAGCAGCCAAGAGCGGGAGGGCTTGCGTGAGCAGTTCTTC.

V is TRBV5-8 and J is TRBJ1-5; 7 positions match TRBD1. This CDR3 is built from 14 residues. J gave up 4 bases and V 5 bases, and 6 bases lay outside the gene matches. Germline loops: CDR1 SGHTS, CDR2 YDEGEE. The CDR3 DNA sequence: TGTGCCAGCAGTACCACCAGGGGGAATCAGCCCCAGCATTTT. Its protein is CASSTTRGNQPQHF.

The rearrangement uses TRBV6-5 and TRBJ1-3; tentative D call: TRBD1 (6 bases). V was shortened by 6 bases and J by 2 bases, with 14 bases between the two germline ends. CDR1 and CDR2 (germline): MNHEY, SVGAGI. There are 15 residues in the CDR3. The CDR3 is CASSPNGGPGNTIYF. In DNA, the CDR3 is TGTGCCAGCAGCCCCAATGGGGGGCCTGGAAACACCATATATTTT.

This clone is a singleton in its sample. The rearrangement links TRBV7-2 to TRBJ2-5; D gene ambiguous. V lost 1 base to trimming and J lost 2 bases, with 17 bases between them. CDR1 is SGHTA and CDR2 is FQGNSA in the germline V gene. This CDR3 has 17 residues. The CDR3 DNA follows: TGTGCCAGCAGCTTAGGGCGGCTCTCGCGAACGCAAGAGACCCAGTACTTC. Its translation is CASSLGRLSRTQETQYF.

As regards this clone: This sample also contains other DNA sequences that code for the same CDR3. J is TRBJ2-7 and V is TRBV13; D is uncertain. The CDR3 runs to 13 residues. The ends were cut back, 0 bases at V and 1 base at J, with 4 bases in the middle. The germline V gene has CDR1 PRHDT and CDR2 FYEKMQ (reference sequence). DNA of the CDR3: TGTGCCAGCAGCTTAGGGACGTCCTACGAGCAGTACTTC. It yields the protein CASSLGTSYEQYF.

This chain connects TRBV4-1 to TRBJ2-7, with D maybe TRBD2 (6 bases). This CDR3 spans 15 amino acids. Germline V gives CDR1 MGHRA, CDR2 YSYEKL. V lost 0 bases to trimming and J lost 1 base, with 10 bases between them. In DNA, the CDR3 is TGCGCCAGCAGCCAAGAAGGAGGGAGGTCCTACGAGCAGTACTTC. Amino acid sequence: CASSQEGGRSYEQYF.

This chain connects TRBV6-1 to TRBJ2-3; D unresolved. The CDR3 loop spans 15 amino acids. Trimming took 4 bases from V and 1 from J, leaving 12 bases between them. Per the germline V gene, CDR1 is MNHNS and CDR2 is SASEGT. This chain's CDR3 is CASSVGVGGTDTQYF. The CDR3 DNA sequence: TGTGCCAGCAGTGTTGGGGTCGGAGGCACAGATACGCAGTATTTT.

The chain links TRBV6-5 to TRBJ1-2; 12 bases agree with TRBD1. The CDR3 loop spans 15 amino acids. Losses at the gene ends were 4 bases for V and 4 bases for J; bases not matched to a gene: 4. Germline V gene data show CDR1 as MNHEY and CDR2 as SVGAGI. CDR3 DNA: TGTGCCAGCAGTTCGCCGGGACAGGGGGCCTATGGCTACACCTTC. It translates to CASSSPGQGAYGYTF.

The J gene is TRBJ2-7, the V gene TRBV6-1; 8 bases line up with TRBD2. The CDR3 is 17 amino acids. Per the germline V gene, CDR1 is MNHNS and CDR2 is SASEGT. V gave up 4 bases and J gave up 1 base; unmatched junction bases: 12. The CDR3 is CASSAPAFTSGSYEQYF. The CDR3 DNA reads TGTGCCAGCAGTGCGCCCGCCTTTACTAGCGGATCCTACGAGCAGTACTTC.

The V and J genes are TRBV28 and TRBJ2-2, with a tentative D call TRBD2 (6 bases). The V end lost 3 bases, the J end lost 7 bases, and 9 bases lay between the germline ends. The CDR3 consists of 13 residues. Germline V gives CDR1 MDHEN, CDR2 SYDVKM. The CDR3 reads CASSFRAGGELFF. CDR3 nucleotide sequence: TGTGCCAGCAGTTTCCGAGCGGGCGGGGAGCTGTTTTTT. The whole variable domain, filled in from reference TRBV28 and TRBJ2-2, reads DVKVTQSSRYLVKRTGEKVFLECVQDMDHENMFWYRQDPGLGLRLIYFSYDVKMKEKGDIPEGYSVSREKKERFSLILESASTNQTSMYLCASSFRAGGELFFGEGSRLTVL.